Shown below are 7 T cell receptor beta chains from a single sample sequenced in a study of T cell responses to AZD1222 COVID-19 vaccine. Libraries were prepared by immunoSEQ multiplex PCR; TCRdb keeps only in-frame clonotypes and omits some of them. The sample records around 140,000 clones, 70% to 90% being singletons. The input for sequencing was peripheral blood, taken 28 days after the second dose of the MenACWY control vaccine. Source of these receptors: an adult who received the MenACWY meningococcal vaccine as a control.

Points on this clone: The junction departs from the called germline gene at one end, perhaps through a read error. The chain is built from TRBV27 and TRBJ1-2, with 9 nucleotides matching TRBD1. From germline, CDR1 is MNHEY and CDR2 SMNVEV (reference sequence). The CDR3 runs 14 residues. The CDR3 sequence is CAGRGQGSPYGYTF. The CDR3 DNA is TGTGCCGGCAGGGGACAGGGAAGCCCCTATGGCTACACCTTC.

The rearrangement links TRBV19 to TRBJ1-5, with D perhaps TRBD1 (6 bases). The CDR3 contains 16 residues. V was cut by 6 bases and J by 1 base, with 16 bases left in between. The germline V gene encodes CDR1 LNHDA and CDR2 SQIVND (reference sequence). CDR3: CASSPLRQVSNQPQHF. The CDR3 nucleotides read TGTGCCAGTAGCCCATTAAGACAGGTGAGCAATCAGCCCCAGCATTTT. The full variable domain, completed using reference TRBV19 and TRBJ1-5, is DGGITQSPKYLFRKEGQNVTLSCEQNLNHDAMYWYRQDPGQGLRLIYYSQIVNDFQKGDIAEGYSVSREKKESFPLTVTSAQKNPTAFYLCASSPLRQVSNQPQHFGDGTRLSIL.

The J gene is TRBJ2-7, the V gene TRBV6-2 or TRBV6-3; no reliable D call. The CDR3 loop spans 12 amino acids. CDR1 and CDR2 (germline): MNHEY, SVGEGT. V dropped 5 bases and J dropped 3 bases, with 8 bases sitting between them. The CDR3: CASSQGYYEQYV. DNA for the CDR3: TGTGCCAGCAGTCAAGGATACTACGAGCAGTACGTC.

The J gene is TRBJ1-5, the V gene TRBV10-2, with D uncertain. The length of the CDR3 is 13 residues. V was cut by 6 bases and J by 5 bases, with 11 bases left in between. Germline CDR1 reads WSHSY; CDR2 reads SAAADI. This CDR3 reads CASSISWDQPQHF. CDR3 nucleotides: TGCGCCAGCAGCATCAGTTGGGATCAGCCCCAGCATTTT.

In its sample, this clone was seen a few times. The CDR3, as DNA: TGTGCCAGCAGCACCTGGACAGATAGGGTGACAGATACGCAGTATTTT. Its translation: CASSTWTDRVTDTQYF. The genes are TRBV5-4 and TRBJ2-3; D is possibly TRBD1 (6 bases). The germline V gene encodes CDR1 SGHNT and CDR2 YYREEE (reference sequence). The ends were cut back, 4 bases at V and 3 bases at J, with 18 bases in the middle. The CDR3 extends over 16 amino acids.

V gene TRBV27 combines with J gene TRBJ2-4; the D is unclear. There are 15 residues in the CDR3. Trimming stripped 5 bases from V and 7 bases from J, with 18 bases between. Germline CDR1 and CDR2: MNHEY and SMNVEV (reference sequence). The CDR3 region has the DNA TGTGCCAGCAGTCTACGATCGACTGGGAAGAACATTCAGTACTTC. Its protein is CASSLRSTGKNIQYF.

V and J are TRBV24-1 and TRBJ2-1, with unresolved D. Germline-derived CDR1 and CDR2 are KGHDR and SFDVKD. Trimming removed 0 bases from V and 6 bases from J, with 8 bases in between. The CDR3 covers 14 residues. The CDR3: CATSDLNGRNEQFF. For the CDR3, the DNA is TGTGCCACCAGTGATTTGAACGGCCGCAATGAGCAGTTCTTC.